There are many counts of the clone carrying this TCR beta chain. The antigen is unknown. It was on clinical symptoms, serum thyroxine, TRAb, thyroid ultrasound and orbital computed tomography that diagnosis relied. Beta-chain TCR CDR3 regions were amplified from RNA transcripts. Investigators did first-round RT-PCR with HTBI primers, then second-round multiplex PCR. TCRdb used MiXCR to reprocess the multiplex PCR reads, holding one entry per CDR3 protein. Among around 340,000 distinct CDR3 sequences, roughly 15% were seen once, and the ten largest hold about 12%. These data originate in a study of Graves' ophthalmopathy and Graves' hyperthyroidism. Study findings and constraints: Separation of ophthalmopathy from stable hyperthyroidism was achieved by a 13-signature model, at roughly 88% sensitivity and just over 80% specificity. Blood repertoires reportedly contained most expanded thyroid clonotypes above 0.001 frequency.

The germline V gene has CDR1 SGHDN and CDR2 FVKESK. The CDR3 is 13 amino acids. Trimming left V 1 base short and J 4 bases short, with 7 bases between. This chain connects TRBV14 to TRBJ1-2; D uncertain. Sequencing was done on a sample of peripheral blood. The sequence derives from an adult man with Graves' ophthalmopathy. In DNA, the CDR3 is TGTGCCAGCAGCCAAGGTGGTAGCTATGGCTACACCTTC. Translation gives CASSQGGSYGYTF.